The 17 T cell receptor beta chains presented below share a single source sample, sequenced in a study of T cell responses to AZD1222 COVID-19 vaccine. Here immunoSEQ multiplex PCR was the method, and the copy in TCRdb shows in-frame clones only, minus some. The sample carries 100,000 to 150,000 clones, roughly 85% recorded once. The material sequenced was peripheral blood, taken on day 0 of AZD1222 vaccination. Source of these receptors: an adult in good health.

The CDR3 DNA follows: TGTGCCACCAGCTTGGCCGGGGGTGGGAATCAGCCCCAGCATTTT. This codes for CATSLAGGGNQPQHF. The chain employs TRBV15 and TRBJ1-5, with D possibly TRBD1 on 5 matching bases. The V end was cut by 5 bases, the J end by 4 bases, with 15 bases between. CDR1 is LNHNV and CDR2 is YYDKDF in the germline V gene (reference sequence). CDR3 size: 15 residues.

The chain combines TRBV6-4 with TRBJ1-6; no clear D gene. Germline-derived CDR1 and CDR2 are MRHNA and SNTAGT. This CDR3 comprises 15 residues. V was pared by 3 bases and J by 9 bases, with 15 bases between. CDR3 residues: CASSERGFPISPLHF. As DNA, the CDR3 is TGTGCCAGCAGTGAACGAGGGTTTCCCATTTCACCCCTCCACTTT.

The chain employs TRBV5-1 and TRBJ2-7; D is perhaps TRBD1 (5 bases). This CDR3 region has 15 residues. Germline CDR1 is SGHRS and CDR2 is YFSETQ. Deletions cut 0 bases from V and 3 bases from J, with 13 bases between. Here the CDR3 reads CASSLGQQSDYEQYF. CDR3 coding DNA: TGCGCCAGCAGCTTGGGACAGCAATCCGACTACGAGCAGTACTTC.

The chain employs TRBV5-1 and TRBJ2-7; 7 bases map to TRBD2. The CDR3 consists of 15 residues. CDR1 is SGHRS and CDR2 is YFSETQ in the germline V gene. J was trimmed by 2 bases and V by 0 bases; bases with no gene match: 5. For the CDR3, the DNA is TGCGCCAGCAGCTTGGAAGCGGGGAGAACCTACGAGCAGTACTTC. Translated: CASSLEAGRTYEQYF.

CDR3 protein: CASSFQGDEQYF. CDR3 DNA sequence: TGCGCCAGCAGCTTTCAAGGGGACGAGCAGTACTTC. The chain joins TRBV5-1 to TRBJ2-7; tentatively, D is TRBD1 (5 bases). With 2 bases removed from V and 5 bases from J, the gap between germline ends came to 8 bases. There are 12 residues in the CDR3. Germline V lookup: CDR1 SGHRS, CDR2 YFSETQ.

The J gene is TRBJ1-6, the V gene TRBV9, with a weak D call TRBD1 (5 bases). The CDR3 length is 16 residues. V was pared by 0 bases and J by 7 bases, with 14 bases between. CDR1 is SGDLS and CDR2 is YYNGEE in the germline V gene. The CDR3 bases are TGTGCCAGCAGCGTAGATGTGCAGGGCCTAAATTCACCCCTCCACTTT. It yields the protein CASSVDVQGLNSPLHF.

The chain employs TRBV28 and TRBJ1-5; 9 nucleotides match TRBD1. The CDR3 consists of 14 residues. Germline CDR1 MDHEN, CDR2 SYDVKM. V was clipped by 6 bases and J by 6 bases; unmatched bases: 6. CDR3 in DNA: TGTGCCAGCAGCACAGGGACAGGGCGTCAGCCCCAGCATTTT. Its protein product is CASSTGTGRQPQHF.

V and J are TRBV2 and TRBJ2-2; D might be TRBD1 (5 bases). V was clipped by 4 bases and J by 7 bases, with 16 bases between them. CDR3 length equals 15 residues. CDR1 and CDR2 from the germline V gene are SNHLY and FYNNEI. The CDR3 reads CASSARGGSIGELFF. The DNA for the CDR3 is TGTGCCAGCAGTGCTAGGGGTGGGTCAATCGGGGAGCTGTTTTTT.

Of note for this clone: The junction shows a germline mismatch at one end, possibly a read error. The rearrangement links TRBV6-2 or TRBV6-3 to TRBJ1-1; 7 nucleotides align to TRBD1. Germline V gene data show CDR1 as MNHEY and CDR2 as SVGEGT. This CDR3 has 17 amino acids. DNA for the CDR3: TGTGCCAGCAGTGACTCCCCAGGGGGTGGTTATAACACTGAAGCTTTCTTT. It encodes CASSDSPGGGYNTEAFF.

The J gene is TRBJ2-7, the V gene TRBV5-5; 8 bases are shared with TRBD2. The CDR3 runs 14 residues. Per germline, CDR1 SGHKS and CDR2 YYEKEE (reference sequence). Losses at the gene ends were 3 bases for V and 4 bases for J; bases not matched to a gene: 6. The CDR3 DNA is TGTGCCAGCAGCTCTGCCCAGCGGGAGTACGAGCAGTACTTC. It yields the protein CASSSAQREYEQYF. Complete variable domain (other parts from reference TRBV5-5 and TRBJ2-7): DAGVTQSPTHLIKTRGQQVTLRCSPISGHKSVSWYQQVLGQGPQFIFQYYEKEERGRGNFPDRFSARQFPNYSSELNVNALLLGDSALYLCASSSAQREYEQYFGPGTRLTVT.

This sequence joins TRBV15 and TRBJ2-7; D gene ambiguous. The V gene's germline CDR1 is LNHNV and CDR2 YYDKDF (reference sequence). V gave up 9 bases and J gave up 3 bases, with 9 bases separating them. CDR3 length: 11 residues. The CDR3 DNA sequence: TGTGCCACGGGCCACCGCTACGAGCAGTACTTC. Amino acid sequence: CATGHRYEQYF.

This clone came up once. The rearrangement joins TRBV4-1 to TRBJ2-7; TRBD1 agrees at 9 bases. V gave up 0 bases and J gave up 3 bases; unmatched junction bases: 12. This CDR3 is 18 amino acids long. CDR1 is MGHRA and CDR2 is YSYEKL in the germline V gene. The CDR3 region is CASSQDKWVGQGIYEQYF. The CDR3, as DNA: TGCGCCAGCAGCCAAGATAAATGGGTAGGACAGGGGATCTACGAGCAGTACTTC.

This clone was seen a single time. The gene calls are TRBV30 and TRBJ1-6; D might be TRBD1 (6 bases). This CDR3 is built from 15 residues. Germline V CDR1 and CDR2: GTSNPN, SVGIG (reference sequence). V was trimmed by 1 base and J by 8 bases, leaving 15 bases between them. The CDR3 DNA sequence: TGTGCCTGGAGTGGTTCGGGGGCTTCGGATTCACCCCTCCACTTT. Amino acid sequence: CAWSGSGASDSPLHF.

A single count supports this clone. The chain couples TRBV6-5 to TRBJ2-5; D remains unclear. The CDR3 length is 10 residues. Trimming took off 4 bases at V and 5 bases at J, with 2 bases between the two ends. CDR1 and CDR2 (germline): MNHEY, SVGAGI. Here the CDR3 reads CASSWETQYF. CDR3 nucleotide sequence: TGTGCCAGCAGTTGGGAGACCCAGTACTTC.

The chain is built from TRBV13 and TRBJ2-7; D is unresolved. The germline V gene has CDR1 PRHDT and CDR2 FYEKMQ (reference sequence). The CDR3 extends over 12 amino acids. V lost 0 bases, J lost 3 bases, and 3 bases lay in between. CDR3 protein: CASSLGYYEQYF. Here the CDR3 DNA reads TGTGCCAGCAGCTTAGGATACTACGAGCAGTACTTC.

The J gene is TRBJ2-7, the V gene TRBV5-5, with D perhaps TRBD1 (5 bases). Looked up from germline, CDR1 is SGHKS and CDR2 is YYEKEE (reference sequence). This CDR3 is 15 amino acids long. V lost 4 bases to trimming and J lost 4 bases, with 18 bases between them. CDR3 nucleotides: TGTGCCAGCAGCCCAAGGATACAGGTCGGGTACGAGCAGTACTTC. Amino acid sequence: CASSPRIQVGYEQYF.

The chain carries TRBV19 and TRBJ2-3; D possibly matches TRBD1 or TRBD2 (6 bases each). V gave up 5 bases and J gave up 1 base, with 16 bases separating them. The CDR3 totals 16 residues. Germline CDR1 and CDR2: LNHDA and SQIVND (reference sequence). CDR3 DNA sequence: TGTGCCAGTAGTGTACAGGGAGGAGCTGGCACAGATACGCAGTATTTT. Translating gives CASSVQGGAGTDTQYF.